The source of this TCR beta chain is a study of T-cell reconstitution after alpha-beta-depleted transplantation in children. This clonotype was counted ten times or more. Construction of the TCRbeta library involved unique molecular identifiers. TCRdb re-analysed the PCR reads in MiXCR, keeping a single row per CDR3 protein. This sample has 200,000 to 250,000 distinct CDR3 sequences; roughly a tenth occur once, and the top ten carry approximately 30%. The CDR3 length is 15 residues. In germline, CDR1 is DFQATT, CDR2 SNEGSKA (reference sequence). V shed 0 bases and J 4 bases; nucleotides not matched to a gene: 8.

The J gene is TRBJ2-7, the V gene TRBV20-1; 8 bases fit TRBD1. The sample here was PBMCs, taken before TCRalphabeta/CD19-depleted stem cell transplant. This clonotype originated in a child younger than two with acute myeloid leukemia, due to receive a stem cell transplant. CDR3 bases: TGCAGTGCTAGAGATTTGCAGGGGGCCGGATACGAGCAGTACTTC. Protein: CSARDLQGAGYEQYF.